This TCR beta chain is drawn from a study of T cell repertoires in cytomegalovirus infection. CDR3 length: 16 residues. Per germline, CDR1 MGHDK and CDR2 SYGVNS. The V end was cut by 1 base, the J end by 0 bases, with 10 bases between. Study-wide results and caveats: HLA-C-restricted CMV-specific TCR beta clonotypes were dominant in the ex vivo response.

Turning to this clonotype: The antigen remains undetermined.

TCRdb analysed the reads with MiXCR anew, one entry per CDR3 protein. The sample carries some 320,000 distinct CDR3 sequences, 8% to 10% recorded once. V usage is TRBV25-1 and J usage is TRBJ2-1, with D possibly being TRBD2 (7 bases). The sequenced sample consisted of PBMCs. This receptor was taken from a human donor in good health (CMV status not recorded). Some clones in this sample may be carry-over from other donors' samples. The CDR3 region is CASSESRGGSYNEQFF. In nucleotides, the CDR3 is TGTGCCAGCAGTGAATCGAGGGGGGGCTCCTACAATGAGCAGTTCTTC.